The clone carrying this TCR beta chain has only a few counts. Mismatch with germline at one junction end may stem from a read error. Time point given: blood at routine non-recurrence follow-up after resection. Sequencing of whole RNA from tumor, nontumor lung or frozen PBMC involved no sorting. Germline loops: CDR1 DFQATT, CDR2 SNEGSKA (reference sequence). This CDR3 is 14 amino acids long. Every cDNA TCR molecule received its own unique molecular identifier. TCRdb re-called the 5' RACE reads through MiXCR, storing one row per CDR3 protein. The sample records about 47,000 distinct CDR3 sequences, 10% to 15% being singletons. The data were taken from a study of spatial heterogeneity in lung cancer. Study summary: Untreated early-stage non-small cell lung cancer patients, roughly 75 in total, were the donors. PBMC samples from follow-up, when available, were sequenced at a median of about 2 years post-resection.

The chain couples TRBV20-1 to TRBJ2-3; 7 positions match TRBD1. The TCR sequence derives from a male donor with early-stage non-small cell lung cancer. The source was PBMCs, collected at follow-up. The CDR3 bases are TGCAGTGCTGGAGACAGGGAAGGCACAGATACGCAGTATTTT. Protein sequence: CSAGDREGTDTQYF.